The 30 T cell receptor beta chains reported below all come from one sample, sequenced in a study of follicular helper T cells after annual influenza vaccination. Assay used: immunoSEQ multiplex PCR; TCRdb lists only in-frame clones, some missing. The table shows 9,000 to 10,000 clones, with around 90% occurring only once. Time point defined: 2015-2016 season, pre-vaccination. The input for sequencing was CXCR5+ CD38- circulating T follicular helper cells from blood, taken on the day of influenza vaccination. The subset here: circulating Tfh, non-naive CD4+CXCR5+PD-1+ (ICOS+CD38+ or ICOS-CD38-). The receptors stem from an adult who received the influenza vaccine.

This clone was detected a few times. This rearrangement joins TRBV29-1 to TRBJ1-1; D is perhaps TRBD1 (6 bases). CDR1 SQVTM and CDR2 ANQGSEA come from the germline V gene. Trimming pared 6 bases from V and 11 bases from J, leaving 16 bases between. This CDR3 contains 11 residues. As DNA, the CDR3 is TGCAGCGTGTCCTTGGGAACAGGGGCTTTCTTT. Encoded protein: CSVSLGTGAFF.

V gene TRBV9 combines with J gene TRBJ2-2, with TRBD1 matching over 7 bases. The CDR3 contains 16 residues. Looked up from germline, CDR1 is SGDLS and CDR2 is YYNGEE. Germline trimming cut 0 bases from V and 4 bases from J; bases unmatched to any gene: 6. CDR3 sequence (DNA): TGTGCCAGCAGCGTAGTGAACAGGGGCGGCACCGGGGAGCTGTTTTTT. It encodes CASSVVNRGGTGELFF.

The chain employs TRBV7-9 and TRBJ2-4; D remains unclear. CDR1 and CDR2 from the germline V gene are SEHNR and FQNEAQ (reference sequence). The CDR3 sequence is 16 residues long. Trimming stripped 4 bases from V and 0 bases from J, with 13 bases between. The CDR3 loop is CASSSDPALAKNIQYF. CDR3 bases: TGTGCCAGCAGCTCGGACCCAGCTCTAGCCAAAAACATTCAGTACTTC.

This clone was counted a single time. The chain joins TRBV19 to TRBJ2-3; possibly TRBD1 or TRBD2 for D (6 bases each). Germline CDR1 is LNHDA and CDR2 is SQIVND (reference sequence). Between the trimmed V and J ends, which lost 4 bases and 1 base, there was a span of 18 bases. CDR3 length: 17 residues. The CDR3 nucleotides are TGTGCCAGTAGTACGAGAAAAGGGGGACTTGGCACAGATACGCAGTATTTT. Translating it yields CASSTRKGGLGTDTQYF.

The V gene is TRBV5-6, the J gene TRBJ1-6; D unresolved. This CDR3 region has 17 residues. With 3 bases removed from V and 6 bases from J, the gap between germline ends came to 19 bases. Germline CDR1 and CDR2: SGHDT and YYEEEE. This CDR3 reads CASSYSDGLPTNSPLHF. As DNA, the CDR3 is TGTGCCAGCAGCTACTCGGACGGACTGCCTACTAATTCACCCCTCCACTTT.

This clone was seen just once. The chain is built from TRBV29-1 and TRBJ2-5; TRBD2 might be the D (5 bases). The V gene's germline CDR1 is SQVTM and CDR2 ANQGSEA. CDR3 length: 13 residues. V lost 4 bases and J lost 5, with 14 bases in between. DNA for the CDR3: TGCAGCGTTGGAGGGTTGGTGGGGGAGACCCAGTACTTC. Protein sequence: CSVGGLVGETQYF.

V gene TRBV7-9 combines with J gene TRBJ1-2; unclear D gene. Trimming took off 5 bases at V and 1 base at J, with 14 bases between the two ends. Germline CDR1 reads SEHNR; CDR2 reads FQNEAQ (reference sequence). This CDR3 is built from 15 residues. The CDR3 loop is CASSPQGNFNYGYTF. The CDR3 bases are TGTGCCAGCAGCCCCCAAGGGAATTTTAACTATGGCTACACCTTC.

The chain employs TRBV6-5 and TRBJ1-5, with unresolved D. Deletions cut 5 bases from V and 8 bases from J, with 16 bases between. The CDR3 contains 14 residues. Germline V gene sequence: CDR1 MNHEY, CDR2 SVGAGI. This chain's CDR3 is CASSDVAGDEPQHF. As DNA, the CDR3 is TGTGCCAGCAGTGACGTCGCAGGTGATGAGCCCCAGCATTTT.

The chain has TRBV6-1 and TRBJ1-2, with D possibly matching TRBD1 (5 bases). V was clipped by 8 bases and J by 7 bases, with 17 bases between them. The CDR3 extends over 13 amino acids. Germline CDR1 reads MNHNS; CDR2 reads SASEGT. The CDR3 bases are TGTGCCAGCCAACCCGGGACGGTCACTGGCTACACCTTC. This codes for CASQPGTVTGYTF.

This clone has more than one count but fewer than ten. The chain recombines TRBV9 with TRBJ2-7; a weak D match, TRBD1 (5 bases). The CDR3 length is 14 residues. The V end was cut by 4 bases, the J end by 8 bases, with 19 bases between. Per germline, CDR1 SGDLS and CDR2 YYNGEE. CDR3 sequence reads: CASSTSPQGPKQYF. The CDR3 nucleotides are TGTGCCAGCAGCACAAGCCCCCAGGGCCCCAAGCAGTACTTC.

V is TRBV7-2 and J is TRBJ2-1, with 8 bases that match TRBD2. Germline CDR1 SGHTA, CDR2 FQGNSA. This CDR3 has 18 residues. The junction had 14 bases not matched to a gene; V was cut back by 2 bases and J by 5 bases. The CDR3 here is CASSLRINRLAGNNEQFF. The CDR3 bases are TGTGCCAGCAGCTTAAGGATTAATAGGCTAGCGGGTAACAATGAGCAGTTCTTC.

V gene TRBV11-2 combines with J gene TRBJ2-3; TRBD1 is a possible D gene (5 bases). Trimming removed 0 bases from V and 0 bases from J, with 10 bases in between. The CDR3 has 16 residues. Germline lookup yields CDR1 SGHAT and CDR2 FQNNGV. CDR3 sequence (DNA): TGTGCCAGCAGCTTAGATGTCCAGGGCAGCACAGATACGCAGTATTTT. Its translation: CASSLDVQGSTDTQYF. Looking up the rest from reference TRBV11-2 and TRBJ2-3 gives the full variable domain: EAGVAQSPRYKIIEKRQSVAFWCNPISGHATLYWYQQILGQGPKLLIQFQNNGVVDDSQLPKDRFSAERLKGVDSTLKIQPAKLEDSAVYLCASSLDVQGSTDTQYFGPGTRLTVL.

The J gene is TRBJ1-4, the V gene TRBV7-3; D is uncertain. Trimming shortened V by 5 bases and J by 4 bases, and 14 bases separated the two germline ends. Germline V gives CDR1 SGHTA, CDR2 FQGTGA. The CDR3 consists of 15 residues. The CDR3 loop reads CASSLEGGSNEKLFF. The CDR3 coding sequence is TGTGCCAGCAGCCTGGAAGGAGGGAGTAATGAAAAACTGTTTTTT.

V usage is TRBV7-9 and J usage is TRBJ1-2; no reliable D call. Trimming stripped 1 base from V and 7 bases from J, with 7 bases between. The length of the CDR3 is 12 residues. Germline assignment: CDR1 SEHNR and CDR2 FQNEAQ (reference sequence). The CDR3 spells CASSLETGGYTF. The CDR3 DNA follows: TGTGCCAGCAGCTTAGAAACGGGTGGCTACACCTTC. The whole variable domain, filled in from reference TRBV7-9 and TRBJ1-2, reads DTGVSQNPRHKITKRGQNVTFRCDPISEHNRLYWYRQTLGQGPEFLTYFQNEAQLEKSRLLSDRFSAERPKGSFSTLEIQRTEQGDSAMYLCASSLETGGYTFGSGTRLTVV.

V gene TRBV10-3 combines with J gene TRBJ2-7, with D tentatively TRBD1 (6 bases). V was trimmed by 7 bases and J by 7 bases, leaving 20 bases between them. Germline lookup yields CDR1 ENHRY and CDR2 SYGVKD. This CDR3 is 14 amino acids long. The CDR3 nucleotides are TGTGCCATCACGTCGACAGGCAGTCAGGGGGAGCAGTACTTC. As protein: CAITSTGSQGEQYF.

The chain links TRBV4-1 to TRBJ1-2; D is unresolved. From germline, CDR1 is MGHRA and CDR2 YSYEKL. This CDR3 contains 15 residues. V lost 1 base and J lost 7, with 16 bases in between. The CDR3 sequence is CASSQVRVDQFGYTF. CDR3 bases: TGCGCCAGCAGCCAAGTGAGAGTGGACCAATTTGGCTACACCTTC.

The V call is TRBV11-2, the J call TRBJ2-7; the D is unclear. The CDR3 covers 14 residues. Germline V CDR1 and CDR2: SGHAT, FQNNGV. Trimming took off 2 bases at V and 6 bases at J, with 14 bases between the two ends. CDR3: CASSLRREGIEQYF. The CDR3 DNA is TGTGCCAGCAGCTTAAGGCGAGAAGGGATCGAGCAGTACTTC.

V gene TRBV19 combines with J gene TRBJ2-5; tentative D call: TRBD1 (5 bases). Germline CDR1 LNHDA, CDR2 SQIVND (reference sequence). CDR3 size: 16 residues. V dropped 3 bases and J dropped 3 bases, with 17 bases sitting between them. The CDR3 sequence is CASSMFLSLGEETQYF. CDR3 coding DNA: TGTGCCAGTAGTATGTTCTTGTCGTTAGGGGAAGAGACCCAGTACTTC.

In its sample, this clone was seen once. The chain employs TRBV18 and TRBJ2-4; D may be TRBD1 (6 bases). From germline, CDR1 is KGHSH and CDR2 LQKENI. The CDR3 has 14 amino acids. V lost 3 bases to trimming and J lost 9 bases, with 15 bases between them. In DNA form, the CDR3 reads TGTGCCAGCTCACCCGAAGGACAGAGGGGCATTCAGTACTTC. This codes for CASSPEGQRGIQYF.

The rearrangement links TRBV6-1 to TRBJ1-1; TRBD1 matches 7 bases. Germline assignment: CDR1 MNHNS and CDR2 SASEGT. The CDR3 runs 14 residues. J lost 1 base, V lost 8 bases, and 7 bases had no gene match. CDR3 sequence reads: CASSSRTGNTEAFF. DNA of the CDR3: TGTGCCAGCTCCTCTAGGACAGGGAACACTGAAGCTTTCTTT.

V gene TRBV9 combines with J gene TRBJ2-3; unclear D gene. Germline V lookup: CDR1 SGDLS, CDR2 YYNGEE. The CDR3 runs 14 residues. Between the trimmed V and J ends, which lost 1 base and 6 bases, there was a span of 12 bases. The CDR3 here is CASSVYYTSDTQYF. Here the CDR3 DNA reads TGTGCCAGCAGCGTATATTATACATCGGATACGCAGTATTTT.

This CDR3 is CAWSVGDSPLHF. CDR3 bases: TGTGCCTGGAGTGTGGGAGATTCACCCCTCCACTTT. V is TRBV30 and J is TRBJ1-6; D is ambiguous. The CDR3 has 12 residues. Trimming took 0 bases from V and 8 from J, leaving 5 bases between them. Germline CDR1 GTSNPN, CDR2 SVGIG (reference sequence).

The rearrangement uses TRBV29-1 and TRBJ2-3; possibly TRBD2 for D (5 bases). Between the trimmed V and J ends, which lost 4 bases and 0 bases, there was a span of 14 bases. The CDR3 sequence is 15 residues long. Germline V gene data show CDR1 as SQVTM and CDR2 as ANQGSEA. The DNA for the CDR3 is TGCAGCGTTGGCTTGGGAGTACCGAGCACAGATACGCAGTATTTT. It translates to CSVGLGVPSTDTQYF.

The V call is TRBV5-8, the J call TRBJ2-1; 9 bases agree with TRBD2. Germline V gives CDR1 SGHTS, CDR2 YDEGEE. With V trimmed by 1 base and J by 5 bases, 4 bases remained unmatched. The CDR3 is 15 residues long. DNA of the CDR3: TGTGCCAGCAGCTTGCTAGCGGGGAACCACAATGAGCAGTTCTTC. It codes for CASSLLAGNHNEQFF.

This chain uses TRBV30 with TRBJ1-4; the match to TRBD1 covers 8 bases. V shed 2 bases and J 3 bases; nucleotides not matched to a gene: 8. Germline-derived CDR1 and CDR2 are GTSNPN and SVGIG (reference sequence). This CDR3 is 16 amino acids long. The CDR3 DNA follows: TGTGCCTGGAGTACAGGACAGGGCCATTCTAATGAAAAACTGTTTTTT. Its translation: CAWSTGQGHSNEKLFF. Together with reference TRBV30 and TRBJ1-4, the CDR3 gives the full variable domain: SQTIHQWPATLVQPVGSPLSLECTVEGTSNPNLYWYRQAAGRGLQLLFYSVGIGQISSEVPQNLSASRPQDRQFILSSKKLLLSDSGFYLCAWSTGQGHSNEKLFFGSGTQLSVL.

This clone was detected only a few times. The V call is TRBV10-1, the J call TRBJ2-6; D unclear. Trimming cost V 5 bases and J 2 bases, with 4 bases left between them. The CDR3 contains 13 residues. CDR1 is WNHNN and CDR2 is SYGVQD in the germline V gene (reference sequence). The CDR3 sequence: CASSNPGANVLTF. In DNA form, the CDR3 reads TGCGCCAGCAGTAACCCTGGGGCCAACGTCCTGACTTTC.

The gene calls are TRBV6-1 and TRBJ1-1; possibly TRBD1 for D (5 bases). Trimming pared 2 bases from V and 4 bases from J, leaving 14 bases between. Germline CDR1 reads MNHNS; CDR2 reads SASEGT. This CDR3 has 15 residues. In DNA form, the CDR3 reads TGTGCCAGCAGTGAATCGCCAGGGTTCGGCACTGAAGCTTTCTTT. This codes for CASSESPGFGTEAFF.

Here the CDR3 DNA reads TGTGCCAGCAGCCCCCCTGGGGCAGGGGGAAGGATGCAGTATTTT. Its translation is CASSPPGAGGRMQYF. V and J are TRBV14 and TRBJ2-3, with TRBD1 matching 7 bases. The CDR3 is made up of 15 amino acids. The ends lost 4 bases at V and 11 bases at J; junction bases unmatched: 15. Germline loops: CDR1 SGHDN, CDR2 FVKESK. Full variable domain (missing parts from reference TRBV14 and TRBJ2-3): EAGVTQFPSHSVIEKGQTVTLRCDPISGHDNLYWYRRVMGKEIKFLLHFVKESKQDESGMPNNRFLAERTGGTYSTLKVQPAELEDSGVYFCASSPPGAGGRMQYFGPGTRLTVL.

The chain uses TRBV6-5 and TRBJ2-2; TRBD1 matches at 7 bases. The ends lost 4 bases at V and 7 bases at J; junction bases unmatched: 12. The germline V gene encodes CDR1 MNHEY and CDR2 SVGAGI. This CDR3 has 16 amino acids. CDR3 amino acids: CASSFPGQERVGELFF. The CDR3 DNA sequence: TGTGCCAGCAGTTTTCCCGGACAGGAAAGGGTCGGGGAGCTGTTTTTT.

The chain uses TRBV19 and TRBJ1-6; a weak D match, TRBD1 (6 bases). The CDR3 consists of 14 residues. Trimming stripped 3 bases from V and 11 bases from J, with 14 bases between. Germline values: CDR1 LNHDA, CDR2 SQIVND (reference sequence). The CDR3 loop reads CASSMPSRGPPLHF. CDR3 nucleotides: TGTGCCAGTAGTATGCCCAGCAGGGGACCACCCCTCCACTTT.